This TCR beta chain was identified in a study of cytotoxic CD8 clonotypes in ibrutinib-treated CLL. Germline V CDR1 and CDR2: GTSNPN, SVGIG (reference sequence). Trimming left V 1 base short and J 0 bases short, with 3 bases between. The CDR3 has 12 residues. Assay used: immunoSEQ multiplex PCR; TCRdb lists only in-frame clones, some missing. The sample yields around 310,000 clones, 70% to 80% seen once. The V gene is TRBV30, the J gene TRBJ1-2, with D uncertain. Sample: PBMCs, taken before ibrutinib treatment. The origin of this receptor is a human donor with chronic lymphocytic leukemia. In DNA, the CDR3 is TGTGCCTGGAGTGGCGCTAACTATGGCTACACCTTC. Its protein product is CAWSGANYGYTF.